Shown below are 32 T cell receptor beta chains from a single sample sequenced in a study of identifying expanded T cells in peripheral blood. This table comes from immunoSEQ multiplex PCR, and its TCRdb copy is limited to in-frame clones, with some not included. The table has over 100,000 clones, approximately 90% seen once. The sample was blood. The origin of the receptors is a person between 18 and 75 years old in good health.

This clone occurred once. For the CDR3, the DNA is TGTGCCAGCAGCCAAGCCGGGGGGTGGGGCTATGGCTACACCTTC. This sequence encodes CASSQAGGWGYGYTF. The V and J genes are TRBV5-6 and TRBJ1-2, with a possible D match to TRBD1 (5 bases). Trimming stripped 4 bases from V and 4 bases from J, with 17 bases between. Germline-derived CDR1 and CDR2 are SGHDT and YYEEEE. CDR3 length: 15 residues.

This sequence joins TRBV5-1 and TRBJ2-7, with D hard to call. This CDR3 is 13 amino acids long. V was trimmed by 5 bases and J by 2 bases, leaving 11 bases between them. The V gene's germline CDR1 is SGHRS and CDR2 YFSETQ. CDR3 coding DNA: TGCGCCAGCAGTTCCCCCGGAACCTACGAGCAGTACTTC. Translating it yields CASSSPGTYEQYF.

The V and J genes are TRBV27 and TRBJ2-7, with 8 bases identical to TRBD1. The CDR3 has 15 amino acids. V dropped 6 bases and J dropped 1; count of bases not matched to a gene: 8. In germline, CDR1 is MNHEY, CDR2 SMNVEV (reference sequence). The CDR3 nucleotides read TGTGCCAGCAGGTTCCGGGACAGGACGTCCTACGAGCAGTACTTC. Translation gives CASRFRDRTSYEQYF.

The CDR3 DNA sequence: TGCGCCAGCAGCCAAGATTACGGCAGGGGAAATTACAATGAGCAGTTCTTC. This encodes CASSQDYGRGNYNEQFF. The chain uses TRBV4-3 and TRBJ2-1, with D perhaps TRBD1 (6 bases). Germline-derived CDR1 and CDR2 are LGHNA and YSLEER. The ends were cut back, 0 bases at V and 4 bases at J, with 16 bases in the middle. CDR3 size: 17 residues.

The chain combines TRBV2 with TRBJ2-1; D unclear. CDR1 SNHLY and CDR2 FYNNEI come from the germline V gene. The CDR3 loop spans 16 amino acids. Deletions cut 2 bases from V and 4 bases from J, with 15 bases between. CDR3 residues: CASSETQTPLYNEQFF. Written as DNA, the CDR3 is TGTGCCAGCAGTGAAACCCAAACTCCCCTTTACAATGAGCAGTTCTTC.

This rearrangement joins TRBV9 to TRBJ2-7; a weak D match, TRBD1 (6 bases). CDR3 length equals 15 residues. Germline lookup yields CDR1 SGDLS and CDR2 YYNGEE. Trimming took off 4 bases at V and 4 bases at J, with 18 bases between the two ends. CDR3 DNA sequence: TGTGCCAGCAGCCTCCTCCCCGGGACAACATACGAGCAGTACTTC. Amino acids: CASSLLPGTTYEQYF.

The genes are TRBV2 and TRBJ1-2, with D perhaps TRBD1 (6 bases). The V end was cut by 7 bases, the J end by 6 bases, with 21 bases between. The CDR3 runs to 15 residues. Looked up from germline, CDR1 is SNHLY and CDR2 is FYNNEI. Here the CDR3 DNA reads TGTGCCAGCACCCTAGAGGGGGGCCTGGTACATGGCTACACCTTC. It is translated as CASTLEGGLVHGYTF.

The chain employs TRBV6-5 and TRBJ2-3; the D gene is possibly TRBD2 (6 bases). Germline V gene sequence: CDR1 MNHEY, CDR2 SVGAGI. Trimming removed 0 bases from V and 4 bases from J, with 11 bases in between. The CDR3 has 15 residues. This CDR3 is CASSYSVGTPDTQYF. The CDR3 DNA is TGTGCCAGCAGTTACTCGGTTGGGACTCCAGATACGCAGTATTTT.

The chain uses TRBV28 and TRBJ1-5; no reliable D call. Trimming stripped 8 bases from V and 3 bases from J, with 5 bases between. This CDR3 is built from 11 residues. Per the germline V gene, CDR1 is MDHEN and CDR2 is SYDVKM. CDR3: CASSNNQPQHF. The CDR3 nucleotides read TGTGCCAGCTCCAACAATCAGCCCCAGCATTTT.

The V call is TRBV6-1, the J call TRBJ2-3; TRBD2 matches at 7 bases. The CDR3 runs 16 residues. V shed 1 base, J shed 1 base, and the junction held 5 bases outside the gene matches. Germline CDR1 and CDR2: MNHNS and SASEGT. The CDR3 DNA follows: TGTGCCAGCAGTGAAGTGGGCGGGGGACGCACAGATACGCAGTATTTT. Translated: CASSEVGGGRTDTQYF.

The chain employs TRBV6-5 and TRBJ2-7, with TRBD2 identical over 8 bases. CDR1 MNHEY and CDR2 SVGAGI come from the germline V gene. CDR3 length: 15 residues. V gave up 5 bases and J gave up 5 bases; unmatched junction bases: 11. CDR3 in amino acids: CASSATGGPSHEQYF. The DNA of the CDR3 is TGTGCCAGCAGTGCGACGGGGGGGCCAAGCCACGAGCAGTACTTC.

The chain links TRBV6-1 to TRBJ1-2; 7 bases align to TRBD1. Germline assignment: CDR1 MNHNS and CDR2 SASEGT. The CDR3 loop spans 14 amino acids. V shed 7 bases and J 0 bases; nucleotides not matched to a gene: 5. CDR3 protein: CASTSDRTNYGYTF. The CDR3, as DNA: TGTGCCAGCACCTCGGACAGGACTAACTATGGCTACACCTTC.

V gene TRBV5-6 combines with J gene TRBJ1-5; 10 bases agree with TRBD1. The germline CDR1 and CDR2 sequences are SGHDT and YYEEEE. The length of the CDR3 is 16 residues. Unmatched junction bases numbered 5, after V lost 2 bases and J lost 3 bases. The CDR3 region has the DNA TGTGCCAGCAGCTTTGGGACAGGGGCTCTCAATCAGCCCCAGCATTTT. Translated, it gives CASSFGTGALNQPQHF.

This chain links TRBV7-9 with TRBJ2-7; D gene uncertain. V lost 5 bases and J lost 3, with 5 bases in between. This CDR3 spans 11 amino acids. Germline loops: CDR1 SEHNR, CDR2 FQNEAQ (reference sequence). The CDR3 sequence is CASSEVYEQYF. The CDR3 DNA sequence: TGTGCCAGCAGCGAGGTCTACGAGCAGTACTTC.

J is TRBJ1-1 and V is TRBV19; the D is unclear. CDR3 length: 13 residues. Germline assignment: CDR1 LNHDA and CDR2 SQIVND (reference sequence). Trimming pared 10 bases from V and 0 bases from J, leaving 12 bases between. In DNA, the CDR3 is TGTGCCACCAAGGCCTCGATGAACACTGAAGCTTTCTTT. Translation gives CATKASMNTEAFF.

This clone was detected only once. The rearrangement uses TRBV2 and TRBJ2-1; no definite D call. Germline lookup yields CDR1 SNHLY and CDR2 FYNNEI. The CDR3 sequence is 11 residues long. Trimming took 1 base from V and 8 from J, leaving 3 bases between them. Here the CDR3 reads CASSEVDEQFF. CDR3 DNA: TGTGCCAGCAGTGAAGTCGATGAGCAGTTCTTC. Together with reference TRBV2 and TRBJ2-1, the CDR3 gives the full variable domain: EPEVTQTPSHQVTQMGQEVILRCVPISNHLYFYWYRQILGQKVEFLVSFYNNEISEKSEIFDDQFSVERPDGSNFTLKIRSTKLEDSAMYFCASSEVDEQFFGPGTRLTVL.

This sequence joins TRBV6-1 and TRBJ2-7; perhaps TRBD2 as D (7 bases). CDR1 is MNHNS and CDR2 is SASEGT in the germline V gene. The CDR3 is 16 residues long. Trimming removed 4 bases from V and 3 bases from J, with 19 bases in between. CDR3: CASSGLSSGGHYEQYF. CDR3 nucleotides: TGTGCCAGCAGTGGACTCTCTTCGGGGGGACACTACGAGCAGTACTTC.

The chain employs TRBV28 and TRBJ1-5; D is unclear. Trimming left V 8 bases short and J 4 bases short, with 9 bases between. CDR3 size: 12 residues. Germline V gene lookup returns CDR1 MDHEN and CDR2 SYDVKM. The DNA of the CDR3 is TGTGCCAGCCCTGATAATAATCAGCCCCAGCATTTT. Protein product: CASPDNNQPQHF.

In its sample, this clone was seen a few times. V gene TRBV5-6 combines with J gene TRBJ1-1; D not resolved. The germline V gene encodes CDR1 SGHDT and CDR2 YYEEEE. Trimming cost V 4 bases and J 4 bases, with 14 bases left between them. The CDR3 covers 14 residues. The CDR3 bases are TGTGCCAGCAGCCGGACCCCGTTTGGCACTGAAGCTTTCTTT. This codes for CASSRTPFGTEAFF.

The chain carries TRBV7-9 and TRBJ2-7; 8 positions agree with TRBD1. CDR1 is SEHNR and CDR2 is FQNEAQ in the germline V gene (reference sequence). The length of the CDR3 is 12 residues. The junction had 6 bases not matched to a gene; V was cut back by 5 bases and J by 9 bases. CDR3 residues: CASSLGQGGQYF. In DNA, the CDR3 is TGTGCCAGCAGCCTAGGACAGGGAGGGCAGTACTTC.

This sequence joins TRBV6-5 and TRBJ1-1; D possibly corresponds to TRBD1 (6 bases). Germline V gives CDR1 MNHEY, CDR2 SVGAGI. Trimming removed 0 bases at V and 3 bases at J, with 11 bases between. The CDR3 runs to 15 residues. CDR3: CASSYSNRADTEAFF. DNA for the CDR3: TGTGCCAGCAGTTACTCGAACAGGGCTGACACTGAAGCTTTCTTT.

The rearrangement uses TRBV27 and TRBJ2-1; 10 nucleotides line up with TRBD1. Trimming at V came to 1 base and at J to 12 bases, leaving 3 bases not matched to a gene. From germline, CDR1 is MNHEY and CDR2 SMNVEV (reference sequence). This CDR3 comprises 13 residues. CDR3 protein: CASSLFRDRGQFF. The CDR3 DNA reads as TGTGCCAGCAGTTTATTCCGGGACAGGGGGCAGTTCTTC.

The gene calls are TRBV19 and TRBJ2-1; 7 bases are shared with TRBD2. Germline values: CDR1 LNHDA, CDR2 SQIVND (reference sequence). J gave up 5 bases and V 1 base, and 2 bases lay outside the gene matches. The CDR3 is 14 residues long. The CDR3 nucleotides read TGTGCCAGTAGTATAGGCGGGAGTAACAATGAGCAGTTCTTC. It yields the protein CASSIGGSNNEQFF.

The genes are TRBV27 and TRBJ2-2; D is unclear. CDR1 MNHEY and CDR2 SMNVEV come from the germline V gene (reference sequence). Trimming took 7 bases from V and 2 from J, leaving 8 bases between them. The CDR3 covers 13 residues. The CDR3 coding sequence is TGTGCCAGCAACGGCGGAAACACCGGGGAGCTGTTTTTT. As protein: CASNGGNTGELFF.

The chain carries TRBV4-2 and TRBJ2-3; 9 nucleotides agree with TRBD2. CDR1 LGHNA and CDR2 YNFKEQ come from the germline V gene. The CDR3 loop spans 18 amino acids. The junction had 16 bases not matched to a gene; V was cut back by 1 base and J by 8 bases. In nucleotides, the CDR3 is TGTGCCAGCAGCCAAGCGGGGGTAGCGGGGGCCCCAATCGGTACGCAGTATTTT. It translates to CASSQAGVAGAPIGTQYF.

The CDR3 nucleotides read TGTGCCAGCAGCTCGGGGGGCTACCCATCTAACTATGGCTACACCTTC. It encodes CASSSGGYPSNYGYTF. The genes are TRBV5-4 and TRBJ1-2; perhaps TRBD1 as D (6 bases). Trimming removed 3 bases from V and 0 bases from J, with 15 bases in between. Germline CDR1 reads SGHNT; CDR2 reads YYREEE (reference sequence). The CDR3 extends over 16 amino acids.

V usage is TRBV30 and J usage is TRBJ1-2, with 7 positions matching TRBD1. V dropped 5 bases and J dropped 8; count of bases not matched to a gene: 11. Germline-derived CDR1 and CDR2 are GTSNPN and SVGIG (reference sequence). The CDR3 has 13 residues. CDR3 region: CAWLLSRGGGYTF. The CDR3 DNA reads TGTGCCTGGCTTCTCAGCAGGGGGGGAGGCTACACCTTC.

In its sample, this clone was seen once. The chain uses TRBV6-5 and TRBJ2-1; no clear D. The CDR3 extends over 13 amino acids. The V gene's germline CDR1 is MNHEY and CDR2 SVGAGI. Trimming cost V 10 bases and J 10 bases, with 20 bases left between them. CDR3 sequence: CATAPLLVGEQFF. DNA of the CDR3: TGTGCCACCGCGCCCCTCCTTGTTGGGGAGCAGTTCTTC.

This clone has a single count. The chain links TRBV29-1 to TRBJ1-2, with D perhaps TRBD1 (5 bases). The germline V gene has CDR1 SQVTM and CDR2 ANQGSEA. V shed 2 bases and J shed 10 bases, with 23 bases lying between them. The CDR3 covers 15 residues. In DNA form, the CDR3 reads TGCAGCGTTGAAAGGACAACTGCAAGTATCTCCTCCTACACCTTC. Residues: CSVERTTASISSYTF.

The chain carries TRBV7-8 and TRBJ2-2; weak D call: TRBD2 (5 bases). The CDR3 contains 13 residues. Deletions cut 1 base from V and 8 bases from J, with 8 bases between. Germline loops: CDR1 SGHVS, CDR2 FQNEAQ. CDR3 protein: CASSLGTAGELFF. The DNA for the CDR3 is TGTGCCAGCAGCTTAGGGACTGCGGGGGAGCTGTTTTTT.

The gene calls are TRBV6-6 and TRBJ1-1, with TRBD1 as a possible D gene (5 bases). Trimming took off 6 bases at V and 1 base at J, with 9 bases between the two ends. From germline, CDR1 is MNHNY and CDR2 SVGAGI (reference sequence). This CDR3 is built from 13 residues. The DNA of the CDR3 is TGTGCCAGCAGGAAGACAGCGAACACTGAAGCTTTCTTT. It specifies CASRKTANTEAFF.

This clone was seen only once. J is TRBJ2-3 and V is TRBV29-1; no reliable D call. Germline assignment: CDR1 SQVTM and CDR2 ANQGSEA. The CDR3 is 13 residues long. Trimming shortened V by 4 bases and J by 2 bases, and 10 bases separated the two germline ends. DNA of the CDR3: TGCAGCGTTGTATCTCTCTACACAGATACGCAGTATTTT. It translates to CSVVSLYTDTQYF.